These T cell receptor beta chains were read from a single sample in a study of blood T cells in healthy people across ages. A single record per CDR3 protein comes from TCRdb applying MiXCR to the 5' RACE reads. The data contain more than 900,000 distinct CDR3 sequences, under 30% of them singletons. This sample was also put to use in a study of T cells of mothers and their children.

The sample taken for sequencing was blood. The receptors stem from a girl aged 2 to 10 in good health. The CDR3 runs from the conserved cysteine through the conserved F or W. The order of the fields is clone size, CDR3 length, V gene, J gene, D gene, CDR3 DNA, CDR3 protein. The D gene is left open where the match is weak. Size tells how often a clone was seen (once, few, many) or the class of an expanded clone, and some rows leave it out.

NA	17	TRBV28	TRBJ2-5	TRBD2	TGTGCCAGCAGTTCACGACTAGCGGGACTACATCAAGAGACCCAGTACTTC	CASSSRLAGLHQETQYF
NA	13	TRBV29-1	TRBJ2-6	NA	TGCAGCGGCCGGACCTCTGGGGCCAACGTCCTGACTTTC	CSGRTSGANVLTF
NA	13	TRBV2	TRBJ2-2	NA	TGTGCCGCTAGGGGGGGTAACACCGGGGAGCTGTTTTTT	CAARGGNTGELFF
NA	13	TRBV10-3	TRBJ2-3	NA	TGTGCCATCAGTGATTTGAGGTCCGATACGCAGTATTTT	CAISDLRSDTQYF
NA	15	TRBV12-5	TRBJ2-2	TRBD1	TGTGCTAGTCAGCCCCAGGGGGCACGGACCGGGGAGCTGTTTTTT	CASQPQGARTGELFF
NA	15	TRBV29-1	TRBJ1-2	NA	TGCAGCGTTGGATCCGCAGGTCTAATATCCTATGGCTACACCTTC	CSVGSAGLISYGYTF
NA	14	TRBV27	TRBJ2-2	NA	TGTGCCAGCAGAACCCTCCTCCCCACCGGGGAGCTGTTTTTT	CASRTLLPTGELFF
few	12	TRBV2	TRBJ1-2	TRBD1	TGTGCCGGGGGGTGGACAGGCGGGACCTACACCTTC	CAGGWTGGTYTF
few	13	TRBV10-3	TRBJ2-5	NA	TGTGCCATCACCGGGGGTGGCTCGGGGACCCAGTACTTC	CAITGGGSGTQYF
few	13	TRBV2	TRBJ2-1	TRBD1	TGTGCCGGCAACAGGGGGCAGGCACACGAGCAGTGCTTC	CAGNRGQAHEQCF
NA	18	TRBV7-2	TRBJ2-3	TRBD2	TGTGCCAGCAGCTTAGGAGGGCTAGCGGGAGGCCTGACAGATACGCAGTATTTT	CASSLGGLAGGLTDTQYF
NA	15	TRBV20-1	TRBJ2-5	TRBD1	TGCAGTGCTAGACAAGGGACAGGGAGGGAAGAGACCCAGTACTTC	CSARQGTGREETQYF
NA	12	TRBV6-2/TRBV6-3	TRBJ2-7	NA	TGTGCCATCGGACATTCCTCCTACGAGCAGTACTTC	CAIGHSSYEQYF
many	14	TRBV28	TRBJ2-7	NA	TGTGCCAGCAGTTTGCAGGGCGGAACCTACGAGCAGTACTTC	CASSLQGGTYEQYF
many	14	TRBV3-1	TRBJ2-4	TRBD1	TGTGCCAACCAGGAGACAGGGTCCAAAAACATTCAGTACTTC	CANQETGSKNIQYF
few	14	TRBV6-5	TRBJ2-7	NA	TGTGCCAGCAGCAACAGAGCCGCAACCTACGAGCAGTACTTC	CASSNRAATYEQYF
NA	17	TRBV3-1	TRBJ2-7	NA	TGTGCCAGCAGCCAAGTAAGTGGCGTGGGGATCCCGAACGAGCAGTACTTC	CASSQVSGVGIPNEQYF
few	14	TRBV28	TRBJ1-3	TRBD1	TGTGCCAGCAGTACCTCGACAGGGGGAAACACCATATATTTT	CASSTSTGGNTIYF
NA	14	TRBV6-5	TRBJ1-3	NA	TGTGCCAGCAGTTACACAACCTCTGGAAACACCATATATTTT	CASSYTTSGNTIYF
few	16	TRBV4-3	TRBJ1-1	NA	TGCGCCAGCAGCCAAGACAGCCGAGAAATGAACACTGAAGCTTTCTTT	CASSQDSREMNTEAFF
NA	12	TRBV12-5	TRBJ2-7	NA	TGTGCTAGTAAGAACGAAACCTACGAGCAGTACTTC	CASKNETYEQYF
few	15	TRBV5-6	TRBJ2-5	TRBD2	TGTGCCAGCAGTTTTAAAGAGCGGGAACGAGAGACCCAGTACTTC	CASSFKERERETQYF
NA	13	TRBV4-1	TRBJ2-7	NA	TGCGCCAGCAGCCAAGTGGCGTGGGACGAGCAGTACTTC	CASSQVAWDEQYF
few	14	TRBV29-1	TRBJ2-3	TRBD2	TGCAGCGTTGAAGGACTAGCGGGATCAGTTACGCAGTATTTT	CSVEGLAGSVTQYF
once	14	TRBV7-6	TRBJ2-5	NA	TGTGCCAGCAGCCCTACTTTAGCGAGTGAGACCCAGTACTTC	CASSPTLASETQYF
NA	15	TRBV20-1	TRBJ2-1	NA	TGCAGTGCTAGAGATGTCGGAGTCTCCTACAATGAGCAGTTCTTC	CSARDVGVSYNEQFF
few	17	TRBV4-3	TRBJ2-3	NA	TGCGCCAGCAGCCAAGTTTGGGACCCGAAAGACACAGATTCGCAGTATTTT	CASSQVWDPKDTDSQYF
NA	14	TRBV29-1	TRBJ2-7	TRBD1	TGCAGCGTGGGTGTGGGGACAGGGGCCTACGAGCAGTACTTC	CSVGVGTGAYEQYF
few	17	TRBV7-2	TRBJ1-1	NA	TGTGCCAGCAGCTTATCGCCTCCGGACCCCATGAACACTGAAGCTTTCTTT	CASSLSPPDPMNTEAFF
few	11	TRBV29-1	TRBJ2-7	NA	TGCAGCGTTGTCTCCCTTTACGAGCAGTACTTC	CSVVSLYEQYF
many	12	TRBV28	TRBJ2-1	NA	TGTGCCAGCAGTTTCGCTTACAATGAGCAGTTCTTC	CASSFAYNEQFF
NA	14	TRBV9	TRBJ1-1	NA	TGTGCCAGCAGCGTAGAAGGGCCTAACACTGAAGCTTTCTTT	CASSVEGPNTEAFF
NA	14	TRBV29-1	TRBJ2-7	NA	TGCAGCGTGAATCATCAGGGGGGTAACTACGGGCAGTACTTC	CSVNHQGGNYGQYF
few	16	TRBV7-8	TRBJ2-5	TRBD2	TGTGCCAGCAGGGAGGGGACGGGACTAGCGGAAGAGACCCAGTACTTC	CASREGTGLAEETQYF